This T cell receptor (beta chain) was found in a study of blood T cell repertoires in COVID-19. The table came from immunoSEQ multiplex PCR; TCRdb's copy has only in-frame clones and leaves some out. This sample has roughly 140,000 clones; 70% to 90% occur once, and the top ten carry 1.5% to 2%. Details on this clone: Its ends do not fully match the called genes, so a read error is possible.

The CDR3 loop spans 14 amino acids. Germline V gene lookup returns CDR1 SNHLY and CDR2 FYNNEI. Input material: peripheral blood. The TCR was taken from a man between 70 and 80 years old with acute or convalescent COVID-19. The chain recombines TRBV2 with TRBJ1-2; maybe TRBD1 (6 bases). In nucleotides, the CDR3 is TGTGCCAGCAGGGAAGACAGGATGAAGCATGGCTACACCTTC. It codes for CASREDRMKHGYTF.